Sequencing of this TCR beta chain was carried out in a study of T cell responses to AZD1222 COVID-19 vaccine. Findings and limits, study-wide: Recipients of AZD1222 seropositive at baseline numbered only 6 or 7. Targeting of unmutated variant regions was reportedly seen in nearly half of spike-specific TCRs. A mostly white British donor set with more females was recruited, and clonal diversity was possibly underestimated. Regions 160-218 and 743-854 held dominance among vaccine-associated CD4 TCRs, which spanned spike.

V lost 2 bases to trimming and J lost 0 bases, with 5 bases between them. Germline CDR1 GTSNPN, CDR2 SVGIG (reference sequence). The CDR3 runs 13 residues. Sequenced by immunoSEQ multiplex PCR; TCRdb stores in-frame clones only, minus some. The profile covers 150,000 to 200,000 clones, with 90% to 95% appearing a single time and 0.64% taken by the ten largest. Worth noting for this clone: The antigen is undetermined.

This TCR came from an adult in good health. The sequencing used peripheral blood, collected on day 0 of AZD1222 vaccination. The J gene is TRBJ1-5, the V gene TRBV30; a possible D gene is TRBD1 (5 bases). The CDR3 DNA sequence: TGTGCCTGGAGTCAGGGTAGCAATCAGCCCCAGCATTTT. This encodes CAWSQGSNQPQHF.